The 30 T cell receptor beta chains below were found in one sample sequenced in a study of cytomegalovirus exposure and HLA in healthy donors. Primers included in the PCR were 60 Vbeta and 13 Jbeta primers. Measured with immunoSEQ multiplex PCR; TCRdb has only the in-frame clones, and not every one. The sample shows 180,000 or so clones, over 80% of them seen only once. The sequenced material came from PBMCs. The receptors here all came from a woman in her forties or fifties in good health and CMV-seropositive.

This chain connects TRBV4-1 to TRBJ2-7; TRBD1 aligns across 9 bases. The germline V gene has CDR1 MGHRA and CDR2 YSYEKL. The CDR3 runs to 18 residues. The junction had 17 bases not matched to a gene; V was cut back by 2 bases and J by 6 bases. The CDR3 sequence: CASSQNLQGTGSTREQYF. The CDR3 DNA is TGCGCCAGCAGCCAAAATCTACAGGGGACAGGGAGTACTCGCGAGCAGTACTTC.

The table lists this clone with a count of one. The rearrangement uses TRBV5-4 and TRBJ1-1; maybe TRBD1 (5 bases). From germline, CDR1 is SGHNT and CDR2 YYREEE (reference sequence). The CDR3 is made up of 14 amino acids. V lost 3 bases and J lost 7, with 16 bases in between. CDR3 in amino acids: CASSSDQGDVEAFF. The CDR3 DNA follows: TGTGCCAGCAGCTCAGATCAGGGTGATGTTGAAGCTTTCTTT.

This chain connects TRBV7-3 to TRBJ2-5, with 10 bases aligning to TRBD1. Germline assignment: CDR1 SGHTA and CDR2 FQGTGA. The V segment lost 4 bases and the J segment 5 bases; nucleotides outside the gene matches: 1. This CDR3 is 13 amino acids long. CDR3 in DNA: TGTGCCAGCAGCTGGACAGGGGGTGAGACCCAGTACTTC. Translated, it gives CASSWTGGETQYF.

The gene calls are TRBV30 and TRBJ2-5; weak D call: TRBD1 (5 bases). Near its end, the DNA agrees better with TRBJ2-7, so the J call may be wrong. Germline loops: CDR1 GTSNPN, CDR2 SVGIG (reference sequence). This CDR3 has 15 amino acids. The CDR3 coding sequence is TGTGCCTGGAGTACGGATGGCAGGGTTAGTTACGAGCAGTACTTC. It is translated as CAWSTDGRVSYEQYF.

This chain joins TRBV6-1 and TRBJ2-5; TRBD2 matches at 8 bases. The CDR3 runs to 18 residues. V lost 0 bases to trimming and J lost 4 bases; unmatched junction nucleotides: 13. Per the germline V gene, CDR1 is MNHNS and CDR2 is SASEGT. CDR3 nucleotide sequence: TGTGCCAGCAGTGAAGCGCCAAGGGGACTAGTTCGGTTAGAGACCCAGTACTTC. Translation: CASSEAPRGLVRLETQYF.

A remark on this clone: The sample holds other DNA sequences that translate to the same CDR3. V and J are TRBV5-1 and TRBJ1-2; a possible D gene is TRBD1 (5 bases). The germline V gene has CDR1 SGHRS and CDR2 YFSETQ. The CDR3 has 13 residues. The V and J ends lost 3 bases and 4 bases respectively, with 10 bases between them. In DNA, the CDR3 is TGCGCCAGCAGCTCTACAGGTTTCTATGGCTACACCTTC. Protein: CASSSTGFYGYTF.

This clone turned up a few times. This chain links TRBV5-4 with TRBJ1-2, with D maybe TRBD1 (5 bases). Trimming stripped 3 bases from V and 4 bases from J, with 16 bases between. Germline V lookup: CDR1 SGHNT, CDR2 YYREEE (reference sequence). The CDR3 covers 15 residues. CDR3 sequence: CASSSEAGFGYGYTF. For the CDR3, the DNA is TGTGCCAGCAGCTCGGAAGCAGGGTTCGGCTATGGCTACACCTTC. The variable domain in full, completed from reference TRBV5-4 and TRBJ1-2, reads ETGVTQSPTHLIKTRGQQVTLRCSSQSGHNTVSWYQQALGQGPQFIFQYYREEENGRGNFPPRFSGLQFPNYSSELNVNALELDDSALYLCASSSEAGFGYGYTFGSGTRLTVV.

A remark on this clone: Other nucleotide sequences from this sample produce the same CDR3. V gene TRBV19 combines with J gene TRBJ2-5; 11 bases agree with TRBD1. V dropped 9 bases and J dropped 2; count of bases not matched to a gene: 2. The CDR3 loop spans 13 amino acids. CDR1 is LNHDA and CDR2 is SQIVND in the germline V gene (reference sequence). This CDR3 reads CASRDRGQETQYF. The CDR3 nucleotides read TGTGCCAGCCGGGACAGGGGGCAAGAGACCCAGTACTTC.

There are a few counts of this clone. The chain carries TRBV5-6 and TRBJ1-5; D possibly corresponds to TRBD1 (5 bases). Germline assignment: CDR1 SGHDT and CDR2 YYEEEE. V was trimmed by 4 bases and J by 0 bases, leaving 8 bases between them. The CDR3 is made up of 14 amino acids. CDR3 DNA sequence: TGTGCCAGCAGCCTCAGGGTTAGCAATCAGCCCCAGCATTTT. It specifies CASSLRVSNQPQHF.

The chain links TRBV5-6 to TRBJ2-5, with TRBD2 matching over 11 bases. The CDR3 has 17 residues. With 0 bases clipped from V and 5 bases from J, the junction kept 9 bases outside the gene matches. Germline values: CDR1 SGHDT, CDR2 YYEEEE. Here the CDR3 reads CASSLGPPGTSGETQYF. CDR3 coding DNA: TGTGCCAGCAGCTTGGGTCCCCCCGGGACTAGCGGCGAGACCCAGTACTTC.

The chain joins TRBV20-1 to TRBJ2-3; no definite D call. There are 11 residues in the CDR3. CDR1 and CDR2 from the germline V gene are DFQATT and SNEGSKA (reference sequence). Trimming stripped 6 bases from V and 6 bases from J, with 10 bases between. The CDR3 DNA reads TGCAGTGCCCCTTCGGTCGATACGCAGTATTTT. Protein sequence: CSAPSVDTQYF.

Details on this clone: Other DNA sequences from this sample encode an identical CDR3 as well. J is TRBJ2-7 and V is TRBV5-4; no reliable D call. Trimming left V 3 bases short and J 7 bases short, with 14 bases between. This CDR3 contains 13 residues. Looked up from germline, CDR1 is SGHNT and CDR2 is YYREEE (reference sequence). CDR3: CASSSPPSWEQYF. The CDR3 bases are TGTGCCAGCAGCTCCCCTCCTAGTTGGGAGCAGTACTTC.

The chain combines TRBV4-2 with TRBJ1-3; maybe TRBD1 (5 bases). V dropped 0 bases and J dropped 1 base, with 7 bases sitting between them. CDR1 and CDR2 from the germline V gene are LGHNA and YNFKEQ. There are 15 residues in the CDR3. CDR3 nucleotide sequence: TGTGCCAGCAGCCAAGATTCAGGGTCTGGAAACACCATATATTTT. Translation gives CASSQDSGSGNTIYF.

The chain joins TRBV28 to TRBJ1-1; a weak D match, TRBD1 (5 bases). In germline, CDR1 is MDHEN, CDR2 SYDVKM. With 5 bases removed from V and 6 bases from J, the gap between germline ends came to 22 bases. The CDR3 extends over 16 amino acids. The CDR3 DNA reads TGTGCCAGCAGTCCCCGACCTTTTGAGGGGAGGGCTGAAGCTTTCTTT. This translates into CASSPRPFEGRAEAFF.

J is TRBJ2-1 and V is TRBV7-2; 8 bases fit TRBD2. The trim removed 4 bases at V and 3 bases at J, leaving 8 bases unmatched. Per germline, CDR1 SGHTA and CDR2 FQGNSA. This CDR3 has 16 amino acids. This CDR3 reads CASSSVTSGGYNEQFF. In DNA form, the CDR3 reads TGTGCCAGCAGCTCAGTTACTAGCGGAGGCTACAATGAGCAGTTCTTC.

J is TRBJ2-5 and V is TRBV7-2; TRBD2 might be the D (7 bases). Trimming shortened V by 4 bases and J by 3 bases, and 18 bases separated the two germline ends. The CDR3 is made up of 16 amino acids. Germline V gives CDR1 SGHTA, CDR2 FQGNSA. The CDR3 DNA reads TGTGCCAGCAGCTGGCCACGGGGGGCCCGAAAAGAGACCCAGTACTTC. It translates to CASSWPRGARKETQYF. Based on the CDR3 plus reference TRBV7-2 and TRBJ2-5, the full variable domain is GAGVSQSPSNKVTEKGKDVELRCDPISGHTALYWYRQSLGQGLEFLIYFQGNSAPDKSGLPSDRFSAERTGGSVSTLTIQRTQQEDSAVYLCASSWPRGARKETQYFGPGTRLLVL.

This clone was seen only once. CDR3 sequence: CASSEAGAVREKLFF. The CDR3 DNA reads TGTGCCAGCAGTGAGGCGGGGGCCGTTAGGGAAAAACTGTTTTTT. The chain recombines TRBV6-1 with TRBJ1-4, with D tentatively TRBD1 (6 bases). This CDR3 contains 15 residues. Germline loops: CDR1 MNHNS, CDR2 SASEGT. The germline V and J ends were trimmed by 3 bases and 8 bases, with 16 bases remaining between them.

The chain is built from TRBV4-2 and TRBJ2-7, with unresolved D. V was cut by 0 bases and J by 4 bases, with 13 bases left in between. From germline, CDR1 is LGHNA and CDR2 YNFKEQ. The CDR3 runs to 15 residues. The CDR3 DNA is TGTGCCAGCAGCCAAGATCCGGCAGTGGAGTACGAGCAGTACTTC. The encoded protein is CASSQDPAVEYEQYF.

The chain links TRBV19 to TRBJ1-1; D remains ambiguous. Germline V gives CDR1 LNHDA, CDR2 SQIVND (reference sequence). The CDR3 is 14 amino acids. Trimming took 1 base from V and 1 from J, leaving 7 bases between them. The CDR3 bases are TGTGCCAGTAGTATAGTACAGAGGAACACTGAAGCTTTCTTT. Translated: CASSIVQRNTEAFF.

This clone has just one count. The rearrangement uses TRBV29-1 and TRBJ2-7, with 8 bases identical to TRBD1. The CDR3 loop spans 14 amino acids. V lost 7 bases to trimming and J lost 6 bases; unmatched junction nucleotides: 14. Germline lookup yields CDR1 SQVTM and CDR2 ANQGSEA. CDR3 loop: CSAIRTGGRGEQYF. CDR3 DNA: TGCAGCGCCATACGAACAGGGGGTCGGGGCGAGCAGTACTTC.

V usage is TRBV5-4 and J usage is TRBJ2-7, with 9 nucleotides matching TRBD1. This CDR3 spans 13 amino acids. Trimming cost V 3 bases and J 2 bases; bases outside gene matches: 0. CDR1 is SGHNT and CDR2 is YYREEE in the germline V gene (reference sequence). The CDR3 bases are TGTGCCAGCAGCTGGGACAGGGCCTACGAGCAGTACTTC. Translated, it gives CASSWDRAYEQYF.

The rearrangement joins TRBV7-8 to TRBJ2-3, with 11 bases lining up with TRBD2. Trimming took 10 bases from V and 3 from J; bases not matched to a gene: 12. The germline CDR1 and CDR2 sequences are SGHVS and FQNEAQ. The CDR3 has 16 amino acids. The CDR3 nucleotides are TGTGCCATCACCCCAGGAACTAGCGGGAGAACAGATACGCAGTATTTT. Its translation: CAITPGTSGRTDTQYF. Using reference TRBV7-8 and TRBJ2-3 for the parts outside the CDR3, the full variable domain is GAGVSQSPRYKVAKRGQDVALRCDPISGHVSLFWYQQALGQGPEFLTYFQNEAQLDKSGLPSDRFFAERPEGSVSTLKIQRTQQEDSAVYLCAITPGTSGRTDTQYFGPGTRLTVL.

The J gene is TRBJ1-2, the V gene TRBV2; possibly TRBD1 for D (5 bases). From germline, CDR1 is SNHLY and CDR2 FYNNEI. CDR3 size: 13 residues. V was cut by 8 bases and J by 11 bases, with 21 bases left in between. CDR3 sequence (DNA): TGTGCCAGCTGTGTGGGGGACTCCCATCCGTACACCTTC. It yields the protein CASCVGDSHPYTF.

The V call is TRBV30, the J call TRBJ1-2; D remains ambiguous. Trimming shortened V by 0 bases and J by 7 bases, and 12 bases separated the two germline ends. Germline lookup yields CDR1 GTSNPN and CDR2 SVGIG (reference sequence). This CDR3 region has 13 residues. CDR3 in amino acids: CAWSVGVGSGYTF. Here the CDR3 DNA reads TGTGCCTGGAGTGTAGGAGTAGGTAGTGGCTACACCTTC.

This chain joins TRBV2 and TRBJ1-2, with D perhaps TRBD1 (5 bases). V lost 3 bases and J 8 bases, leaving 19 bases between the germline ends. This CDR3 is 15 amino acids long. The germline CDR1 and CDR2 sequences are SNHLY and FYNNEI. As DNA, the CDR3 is TGTGCCAGCAGTGAGGGCGGGGGGGGTCGTTACGGCTACACCTTC. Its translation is CASSEGGGGRYGYTF. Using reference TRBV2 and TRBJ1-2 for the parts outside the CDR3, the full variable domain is EPEVTQTPSHQVTQMGQEVILRCVPISNHLYFYWYRQILGQKVEFLVSFYNNEISEKSEIFDDQFSVERPDGSNFTLKIRSTKLEDSAMYFCASSEGGGGRYGYTFGSGTRLTVV.

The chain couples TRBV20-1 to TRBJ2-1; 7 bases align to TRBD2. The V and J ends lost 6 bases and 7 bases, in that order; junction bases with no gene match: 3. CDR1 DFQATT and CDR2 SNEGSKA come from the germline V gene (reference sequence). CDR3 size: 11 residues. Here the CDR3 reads CSARGENEQFF. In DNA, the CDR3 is TGCAGTGCCCGGGGGGAAAATGAGCAGTTCTTC.

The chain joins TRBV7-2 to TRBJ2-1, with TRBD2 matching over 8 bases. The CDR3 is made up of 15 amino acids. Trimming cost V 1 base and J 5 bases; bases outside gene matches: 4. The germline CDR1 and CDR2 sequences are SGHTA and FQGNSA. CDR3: CASSLGIAGNNEQFF. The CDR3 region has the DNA TGTGCCAGCAGCTTAGGGATAGCGGGGAACAATGAGCAGTTCTTC.

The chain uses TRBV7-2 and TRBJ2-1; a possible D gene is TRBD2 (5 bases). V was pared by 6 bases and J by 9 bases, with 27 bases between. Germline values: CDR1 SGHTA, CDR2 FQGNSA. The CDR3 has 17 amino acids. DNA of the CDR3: TGTGCCAGCAGTCCGTCCGTGGGGAGAACTAGTAATGGTGAGCAGTTCTTC. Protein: CASSPSVGRTSNGEQFF.

In nucleotides, the CDR3 is TGTGCCTGGAGTCGGACTAGCGGGGGCCAAGAGACCCAGTACTTC. This codes for CAWSRTSGGQETQYF. J is TRBJ2-5 and V is TRBV30; 13 nucleotides line up with TRBD2. V gave up 2 bases and J gave up 1 base; unmatched junction bases: 1. This CDR3 has 15 amino acids. From germline, CDR1 is GTSNPN and CDR2 SVGIG (reference sequence).

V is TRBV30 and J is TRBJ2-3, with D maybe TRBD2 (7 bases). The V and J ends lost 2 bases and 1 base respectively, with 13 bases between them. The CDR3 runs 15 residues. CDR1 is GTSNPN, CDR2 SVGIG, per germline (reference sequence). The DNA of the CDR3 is TGTGCCTGGAGTAGTTTAGGGGGGGGCACAGATACGCAGTATTTT. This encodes CAWSSLGGGTDTQYF.